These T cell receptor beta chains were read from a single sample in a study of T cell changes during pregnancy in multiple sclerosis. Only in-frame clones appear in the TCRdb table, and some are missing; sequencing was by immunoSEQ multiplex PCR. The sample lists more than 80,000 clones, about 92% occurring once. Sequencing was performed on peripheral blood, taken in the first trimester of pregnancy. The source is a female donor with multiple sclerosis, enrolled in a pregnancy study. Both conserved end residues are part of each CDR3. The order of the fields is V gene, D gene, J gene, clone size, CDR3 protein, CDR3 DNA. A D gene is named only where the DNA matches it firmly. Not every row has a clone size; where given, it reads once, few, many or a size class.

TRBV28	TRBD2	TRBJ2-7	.	CASRPTGTSTPEQYF	TGTGCCAGCAGGCCAACCGGGACTAGCACCCCAGAGCAGTACTTC
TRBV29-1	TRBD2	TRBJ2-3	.	CSVRPRGLAEITDTQYF	TGCAGCGTTAGACCCCGGGGACTAGCGGAGATCACAGATACGCAGTATTTT
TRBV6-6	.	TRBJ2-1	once	CASSLRQVYNEQFF	TGTGCCAGCAGTCTCCGACAGGTTTACAATGAGCAGTTCTTC
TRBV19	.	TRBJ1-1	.	CASLPYTGQNTEAFF	TGTGCCAGCCTCCCCTACACAGGCCAGAACACTGAAGCTTTCTTT
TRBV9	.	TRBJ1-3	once	CASSRDSYSGNTIYF	TGTGCCAGCAGCCGAGACAGTTACTCTGGAAACACCATATATTTT
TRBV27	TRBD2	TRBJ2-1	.	CASSLKPLRGGRTSYNEQFF	TGTGCCAGCAGTTTAAAACCCCTCCGGGGCGGGAGGACCTCCTACAATGAGCAGTTCTTC
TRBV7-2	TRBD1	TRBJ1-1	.	CASSSDRGGLLFF	TGTGCCAGCAGCTCCGACAGGGGGGGACTCCTTTTCTTT
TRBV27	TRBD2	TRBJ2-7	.	CASSFGWGGYEQYF	TGTGCCAGCAGTTTTGGTTGGGGGGGGTACGAGCAGTACTTC
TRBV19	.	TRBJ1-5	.	CASSVVVSNQPQHF	TGTGCCAGTAGTGTAGTCGTTAGCAATCAGCCCCAGCATTTT
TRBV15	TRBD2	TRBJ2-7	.	CATSSGTSGTYEQYF	TGTGCCACCAGCAGCGGGACTAGCGGCACCTACGAGCAGTACTTC
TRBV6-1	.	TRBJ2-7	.	CASSRTRMTYEQYF	TGTGCCAGCAGCCGGACAAGGATGACCTACGAGCAGTACTTC
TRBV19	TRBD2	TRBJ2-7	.	CASSMVAGAYEQYF	TGTGCCAGTAGTATGGTGGCGGGAGCTTACGAGCAGTACTTC
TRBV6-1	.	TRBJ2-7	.	CASSDRGTPSSYEQYF	TGTGCCAGCAGTGACAGAGGGACTCCAAGCTCCTACGAGCAGTACTTC
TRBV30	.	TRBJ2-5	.	CAWRKPGVQETQYF	TGTGCCTGGAGGAAACCAGGGGTGCAAGAGACCCAGTACTTC
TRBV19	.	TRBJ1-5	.	CASSITGQGNQPQHF	TGTGCCAGTAGTATTACAGGGCAGGGCAATCAGCCCCAGCATTTT
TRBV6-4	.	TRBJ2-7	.	CASSADRTGLYEQYF	TGTGCCAGCAGTGCGGACAGAACAGGCCTCTACGAGCAGTACTTC
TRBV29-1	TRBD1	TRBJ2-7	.	CSVDNDREGSYEQYF	TGCAGCGTTGATAACGACAGGGAAGGATCTTACGAGCAGTACTTC
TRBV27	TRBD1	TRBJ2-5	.	CASSPTGGPPQETQYF	TGTGCCAGCAGTCCTACAGGGGGCCCTCCACAAGAGACCCAGTACTTC
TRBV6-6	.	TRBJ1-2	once	CASWSGNYGYTF	TGTGCCAGCTGGTCGGGGAACTATGGCTACACCTTC
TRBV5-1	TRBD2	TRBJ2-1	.	CASSLASGRPQNEQFF	TGCGCCAGCAGCTTGGCCAGCGGGAGACCTCAAAATGAGCAGTTCTTC
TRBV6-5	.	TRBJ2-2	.	CASMLGTSNTGELFF	TGTGCCAGCATGCTAGGGACTTCGAACACCGGGGAGCTGTTTTTT
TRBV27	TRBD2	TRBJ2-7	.	CASRGDYYEQYF	TGTGCCAGCAGAGGGGACTACTACGAGCAGTACTTC
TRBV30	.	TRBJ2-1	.	CAWSRDNEQFF	TGTGCCTGGAGTAGAGACAATGAGCAGTTCTTC
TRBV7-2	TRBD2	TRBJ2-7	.	CASSALAGRGSYEQYF	TGTGCCAGCAGCGCTTTAGCGGGGCGGGGATCCTACGAGCAGTACTTC
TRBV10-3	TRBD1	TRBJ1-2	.	CAISPGGTYGYTF	TGTGCCATCAGTCCAGGGGGCACCTATGGCTACACCTTC
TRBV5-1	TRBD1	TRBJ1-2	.	CASRTTGDLYGYTF	TGCGCCAGCAGGACGACAGGGGACCTCTATGGCTACACCTTC
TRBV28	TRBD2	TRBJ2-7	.	CASSLSGLAYEQYF	TGTGCCAGCAGTTTAAGTGGACTAGCCTACGAGCAGTACTTC
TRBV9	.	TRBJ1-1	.	CASSGDIVNTEAFF	TGTGCCAGCAGCGGGGACATCGTCAACACTGAAGCTTTCTTT
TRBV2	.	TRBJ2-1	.	CASSEAATYNEQFF	TGTGCCAGCAGTGAAGCCGCTACTTACAATGAGCAGTTCTTC
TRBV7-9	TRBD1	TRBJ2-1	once	CASSLGQGTNEQFF	TGTGCCAGCTCCCTGGGACAGGGGACGAATGAGCAGTTCTTC
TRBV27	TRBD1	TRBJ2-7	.	CASSYAGTGSYEQYF	TGTGCCAGCAGTTATGCCGGGACAGGGTCCTACGAGCAGTACTTC
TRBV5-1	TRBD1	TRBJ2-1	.	CASSPTGKRLNNEQFF	TGCGCCAGCAGCCCGACAGGGAAGAGACTAAACAATGAGCAGTTCTTC
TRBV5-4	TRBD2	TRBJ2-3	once	CASSLGTSGRNTDTQYF	TGTGCCAGCAGCCTAGGGACTAGCGGGCGAAACACAGATACGCAGTATTTT
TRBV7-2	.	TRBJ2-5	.	CASSLNRNQETQYF	TGTGCCAGCAGCTTAAACAGGAACCAAGAGACCCAGTACTTC
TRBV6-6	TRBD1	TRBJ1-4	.	CASSYGDRRDEKLFF	TGTGCCAGCAGTTACGGGGACAGGAGGGATGAAAAACTGTTTTTT